These 18 T cell receptor beta chains were all obtained from the same sample, sequenced in a study of OX40 agonist ivuxolimab in advanced cancers. The library was made by the immunoSEQ multiplex PCR assay. Here the immuneACCESS table is served through TCRdb, limited to in-frame sequences with V and J called. Missing clones are a known gap in these copies; in checked studies unresolved V genes cover under half, and the rest lacks a known reason. The sample yields 31,000 or so clones; about 89% were counted once. The ten largest make up approximately 4.8% of the sample. The specimen was CD4+ or CD8+ T cells sorted from blood, collected in a trial of the OX40 agonist ivuxolimab. The receptors derive from an adult with an advanced solid tumor such as melanoma, head and neck, liver or kidney cancer.

This rearrangement joins TRBV27 to TRBJ2-7, with 13 bases aligning to TRBD2. Germline V gene sequence: CDR1 MNHEY, CDR2 SMNVEV (reference sequence). Unmatched junction bases numbered 5, after V lost 5 bases and J lost 7 bases. The CDR3 is 14 amino acids. The CDR3 loop reads CASSLGTSGAEQYF. The CDR3, as DNA: TGTGCCAGCAGTCTTGGGACTAGCGGGGCTGAGCAGTACTTC.

The chain combines TRBV5-4 with TRBJ2-1, with TRBD2 matching 7 bases. This CDR3 has 17 amino acids. J gave up 1 base and V 5 bases, and 12 bases lay outside the gene matches. Per the germline V gene, CDR1 is SGHNT and CDR2 is YYREEE (reference sequence). In DNA, the CDR3 is TGTGCCAGCAGGCTTTGGGGCGGGAGTCAATCCTACAATGAGCAGTTCTTC. Its protein product is CASRLWGGSQSYNEQFF.

To note about this clone: This sample includes further DNA sequences coding for the same CDR3. The V and J genes are TRBV25-1 and TRBJ1-6; D might be TRBD1 (6 bases). V was pared by 6 bases and J by 0 bases, with 15 bases between. The CDR3 runs 17 residues. CDR1 MGHDK and CDR2 SYGVNS come from the germline V gene. As DNA, the CDR3 is TGTGCCAGCAGCAGCCGGGACAAGAGCTCCTATAATTCACCCCTCCACTTT. Its translation: CASSSRDKSSYNSPLHF.

This CDR3 reads CASSSYFLRAGSNQETQYF. CDR3 bases: TGTGCCAGCAGTTCCTACTTCCTTCGGGCGGGATCGAATCAAGAGACCCAGTACTTC. V gene TRBV28 combines with J gene TRBJ2-5; tentative D call: TRBD2 (6 bases). The CDR3 is 19 amino acids. Germline V lookup: CDR1 MDHEN, CDR2 SYDVKM. Trimming cost V 4 bases and J 2 bases, with 26 bases left between them.

The rearrangement links TRBV6-4 to TRBJ2-3; D gene uncertain. Germline CDR1 MRHNA, CDR2 SNTAGT. This CDR3 has 13 amino acids. V gave up 5 bases and J gave up 3 bases, with 9 bases separating them. The CDR3 coding sequence is TGTGCCAGCAGTCATAGGATGACAGATACGCAGTATTTT. The encoded protein is CASSHRMTDTQYF.

This chain uses TRBV7-9 with TRBJ2-7, with D possibly TRBD2 on 5 matching bases. CDR1 is SEHNR and CDR2 is FQNEAQ in the germline V gene (reference sequence). The CDR3 spans 13 residues. V lost 5 bases to trimming and J lost 0 bases, with 8 bases between them. CDR3 residues: CASSARDSYEQYF. The CDR3 region has the DNA TGTGCCAGCAGCGCCCGGGACTCCTACGAGCAGTACTTC.

The gene calls are TRBV21-1 and TRBJ2-3; TRBD1, the D gene given by the table, was not confirmed from the DNA. TRBV21-1 is assigned pseudogene status. The CDR3 contains 14 residues. The CDR3: CASSRGPSTDTQYF. The DNA of the CDR3 is TGTGCCAGCAGCAGGGGCCCTAGCACAGATACGCAGTATTTT.

The V gene is TRBV27, the J gene TRBJ2-7; possibly TRBD1 for D (5 bases). CDR3 length: 14 residues. In germline, CDR1 is MNHEY, CDR2 SMNVEV (reference sequence). Trimming took off 0 bases at V and 4 bases at J, with 10 bases between the two ends. CDR3 in amino acids: CASSLSSSGYEQYV. The CDR3 DNA is TGTGCCAGCAGTTTATCTTCATCAGGGTACGAGCAGTACGTC.

The gene calls are TRBV7-9 and TRBJ2-7; D tentatively reads TRBD1 or TRBD2 (5 bases each). CDR3 length equals 16 residues. Germline loops: CDR1 SEHNR, CDR2 FQNEAQ (reference sequence). V lost 5 bases and J 3 bases, leaving 20 bases between the germline ends. The CDR3 is CASSPLKGPRIYEQYF. The CDR3 DNA follows: TGTGCCAGCAGCCCCCTCAAGGGACCCAGGATCTACGAGCAGTACTTC.

V usage is TRBV7-9 and J usage is TRBJ1-1; D not resolved. Germline assignment: CDR1 SEHNR and CDR2 FQNEAQ (reference sequence). Trimming pared 5 bases from V and 5 bases from J, leaving 9 bases between. The CDR3 covers 12 residues. The CDR3 sequence: CASSPPSTEAFF. CDR3 DNA: TGTGCCAGCAGCCCCCCCTCGACTGAAGCTTTCTTT.

The chain recombines TRBV5-6 with TRBJ2-7, with D possibly being TRBD2 (5 bases). The germline CDR1 and CDR2 sequences are SGHDT and YYEEEE. The CDR3 totals 15 residues. V lost 0 bases and J 6 bases, leaving 16 bases between the germline ends. The CDR3 protein is CASSLARLAGFEQYF. The CDR3, as DNA: TGTGCCAGCAGCTTGGCCCGGCTAGCTGGATTCGAGCAGTACTTC.

V usage is TRBV11-1 and J usage is TRBJ2-7; TRBD2 aligns across 9 bases. The CDR3 sequence is 15 residues long. Trimming removed 3 bases from V and 3 bases from J; junction bases left unmatched: 6. Germline V gene sequence: CDR1 SGHAT, CDR2 FQDESV (reference sequence). The CDR3 here is CASSFGETSGYEQYF. DNA of the CDR3: TGTGCCAGCAGCTTCGGAGAGACTAGCGGCTACGAGCAGTACTTC.

J is TRBJ2-5 and V is TRBV19; a possible D gene is TRBD1 (6 bases). The germline CDR1 and CDR2 sequences are LNHDA and SQIVND (reference sequence). Trimming removed 3 bases at V and 5 bases at J, with 13 bases between. CDR3 length equals 14 residues. The CDR3 spells CASSILPGGETQYF. The CDR3 DNA follows: TGTGCCAGTAGTATTCTCCCTGGGGGCGAGACCCAGTACTTC.

The rearrangement joins TRBV11-2 to TRBJ2-1; no clear D gene. Trimming removed 1 base at V and 3 bases at J, with 13 bases between. The germline gives CDR1 SGHAT, CDR2 FQNNGV. CDR3 length: 16 amino acids. The CDR3 nucleotides are TGTGCCAGCAGCTTAGCTCCGTTCCATGGCTACAATGAGCAGTTCTTC. It encodes CASSLAPFHGYNEQFF.

This sequence joins TRBV15 and TRBJ2-7, with 9 positions matching TRBD1. The trim removed 4 bases at V and 1 base at J, leaving 8 bases unmatched. This CDR3 has 16 amino acids. CDR1 and CDR2 from the germline V gene are LNHNV and YYDKDF (reference sequence). The CDR3 loop is CATSIGTGIGSYEQYV. The CDR3 DNA sequence: TGTGCCACCAGCATCGGGACAGGGATTGGGTCCTACGAGCAGTACGTC.

This clone showed up just once. V usage is TRBV13 and J usage is TRBJ2-2; unclear D gene. CDR3 length: 16 residues. From germline, CDR1 is PRHDT and CDR2 FYEKMQ (reference sequence). Trimming shortened V by 1 base and J by 1 base, and 10 bases separated the two germline ends. This chain's CDR3 is CASSLAGGENTGELFF. CDR3 DNA sequence: TGTGCCAGCAGCTTAGCGGGTGGAGAGAACACCGGGGAGCTGTTTTTT. The entire variable domain, with the rest obtained from reference TRBV13 and TRBJ2-2, is as follows: AAGVIQSPRHLIKEKRETATLKCYPIPRHDTVYWYQQGPGQDPQFLISFYEKMQSDKGSIPDRFSAQQFSDYHSELNMSSLELGDSALYFCASSLAGGENTGELFFGEGSRLTVL.

This chain connects TRBV11-2 to TRBJ2-7, with unresolved D. CDR3 size: 13 residues. Germline V lookup: CDR1 SGHAT, CDR2 FQNNGV. The ends were cut back, 5 bases at V and 2 bases at J, with 10 bases in the middle. This chain's CDR3 is CASSPQTPYEQYF. The CDR3 DNA sequence: TGTGCCAGCAGCCCACAGACTCCCTACGAGCAGTACTTC.

Note on this clone: At the DNA level, this CDR3 is encoded by other sequences in the same sample as well. The V and J genes are TRBV5-8 and TRBJ2-7; D is perhaps TRBD2 (5 bases). CDR1 and CDR2 (germline): SGHTS, YDEGEE. The CDR3 runs 14 residues. Trimming pared 3 bases from V and 5 bases from J, leaving 15 bases between. The CDR3 here is CASSSHLAGHEQYV. CDR3 coding DNA: TGTGCCAGCAGCTCTCATCTGGCGGGTCACGAGCAGTACGTC.